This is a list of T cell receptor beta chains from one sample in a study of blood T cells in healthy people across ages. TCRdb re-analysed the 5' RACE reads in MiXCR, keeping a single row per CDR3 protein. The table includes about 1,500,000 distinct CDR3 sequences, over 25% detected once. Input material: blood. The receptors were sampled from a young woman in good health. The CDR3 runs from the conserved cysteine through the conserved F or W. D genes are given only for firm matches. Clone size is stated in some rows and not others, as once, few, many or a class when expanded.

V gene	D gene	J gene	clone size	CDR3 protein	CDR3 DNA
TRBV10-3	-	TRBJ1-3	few	CAISGTFVSGNTIYF	TGTGCCATCAGCGGGACATTTGTGTCTGGAAACACCATATATTTT
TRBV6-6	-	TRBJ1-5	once	CASWKGQGTNQPQHF	TGTGCCAGCTGGAAGGGCCAGGGAACCAATCAGCCCCAGCATTTT
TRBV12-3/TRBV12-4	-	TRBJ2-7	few	CASTYRVGSYNEQYF	TGTGCCAGCACCTACAGGGTAGGCTCCTACAATGAGCAGTACTTC
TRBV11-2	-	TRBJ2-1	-	CASSSGGGMSEQFF	TGTGCCAGCAGCTCAGGGGGGGGTATGAGTGAGCAGTTCTTC
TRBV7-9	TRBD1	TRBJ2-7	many	CASSSYSGQGDYEQYF	TGTGCCAGCAGCTCATATTCGGGACAGGGCGACTACGAGCAGTACTTC
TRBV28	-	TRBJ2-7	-	CASSFNHPPYEQYF	TGTGCCAGCAGTTTTAATCATCCCCCCTACGAGCAGTACTTC
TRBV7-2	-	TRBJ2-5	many	CASSFSKQETQYF	TGTGCCAGCAGCTTCAGTAAGCAAGAGACCCAGTACTTC
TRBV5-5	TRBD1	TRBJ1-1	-	CASSLVRDRAYTEAFF	TGTGCCAGCAGCTTGGTCCGGGACAGGGCTTACACTGAAGCTTTCTTT
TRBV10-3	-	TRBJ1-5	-	CAISEGRQNQPQHF	TGTGCCATCAGTGAAGGAAGGCAGAATCAGCCCCAGCATTTT
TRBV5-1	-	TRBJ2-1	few	CASNLAYGSSYNEQFF	TGCGCCAGCAACTTGGCTTACGGGAGCTCCTACAATGAGCAGTTCTTC
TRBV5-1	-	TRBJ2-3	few	CASSRSADTDTQYF	TGCGCCAGCAGCCGGTCAGCGGATACAGATACGCAGTATTTT
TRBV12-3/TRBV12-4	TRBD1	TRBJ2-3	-	CANRPRQGITDTQYF	TGTGCCAACAGACCAAGACAGGGGATCACAGATACGCAGTATTTT
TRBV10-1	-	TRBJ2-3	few	CASSQTDTDTQYF	TGCGCCAGCAGTCAGACAGACACAGATACGCAGTATTTT
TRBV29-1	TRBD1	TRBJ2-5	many	CSVDFGTDQETQYF	TGCAGCGTTGATTTTGGGACAGATCAAGAGACCCAGTACTTC
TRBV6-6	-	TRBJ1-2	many	CASSPAGGNYGYTF	TGTGCCAGCAGTCCAGCCGGGGGAAACTATGGCTACACCTTC
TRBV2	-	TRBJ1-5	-	CASRPGRDQPQHF	TGTGCCAGCAGACCAGGGAGGGACCAGCCCCAGCATTTT
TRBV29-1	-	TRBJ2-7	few	CSVAGSPAYEQYF	TGCAGCGTCGCCGGTTCCCCCGCCTACGAGCAGTACTTC
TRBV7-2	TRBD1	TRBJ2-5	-	CASSRDRGIQETQYF	TGTGCCAGTTCCCGGGACAGGGGTATTCAAGAGACCCAGTACTTC
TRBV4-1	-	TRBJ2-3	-	CARSQDQTDTQYF	TGCGCCCGCAGCCAAGATCAAACAGATACGCAGTATTTT
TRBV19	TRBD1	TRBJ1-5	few	CASTITGTGRQPQHF	TGTGCCAGTACCATAACCGGGACAGGGCGCCAGCCCCAGCATTTT
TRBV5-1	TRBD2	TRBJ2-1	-	CASRQTGGIRDEQFF	TGCGCCAGCCGTCAGACGGGGGGGATTAGAGATGAGCAGTTCTTC
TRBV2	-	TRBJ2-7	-	CASHSGTTSYEQYF	TGTGCCAGTCACAGTGGGACAACTTCCTACGAGCAGTACTTC
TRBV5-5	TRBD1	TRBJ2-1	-	CASIRGQARYEQFF	TGTGCCAGCATTCGTGGACAGGCGAGGTATGAGCAGTTCTTC
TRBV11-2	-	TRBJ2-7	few	CAGSSISRVYEQYF	TGTGCCGGCAGCTCAATTTCCAGGGTCTACGAGCAGTACTTC
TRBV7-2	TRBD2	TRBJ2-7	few	CASSLRERGSSYEQYF	TGTGCCAGCAGCTTACGTGAGCGGGGGAGCTCCTACGAGCAGTACTTC
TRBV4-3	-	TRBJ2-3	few	CASSLLEGRTDTQYF	TGCGCCAGCAGCCTCTTGGAGGGTAGAACAGATACGCAGTATTTT
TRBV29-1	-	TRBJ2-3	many	CSVQLPDTQYF	TGCAGCGTCCAACTCCCAGATACGCAGTATTTT
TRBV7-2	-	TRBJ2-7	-	CASSRMSSYEQYF	TGTGCCAGCAGCCGGATGTCTAGCTACGAGCAGTACTTC
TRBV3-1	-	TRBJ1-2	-	CASRGGQRYGYTF	TGTGCCAGCAGAGGAGGGCAGCGATATGGCTACACCTTC
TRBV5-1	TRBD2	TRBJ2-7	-	CASSPGAASGTYEQYF	TGCGCCAGCAGTCCTGGAGCGGCTAGCGGAACCTACGAGCAGTACTTC
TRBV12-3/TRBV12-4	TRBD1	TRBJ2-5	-	CAGSLVGGRETQYF	TGTGCCGGCAGTTTAGTAGGGGGCCGGGAGACCCAGTACTTC
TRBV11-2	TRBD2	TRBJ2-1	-	CASSSVGGRYNEQFF	TGTGCCAGCAGCTCGGTCGGGGGGAGATACAATGAGCAGTTCTTC
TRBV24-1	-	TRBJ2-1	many	CATSDWGSGAGDNEQFF	TGTGCCACCAGTGATTGGGGGTCGGGGGCGGGGGACAATGAGCAGTTCTTC
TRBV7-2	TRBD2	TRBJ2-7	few	CASSLGSGGNYEQYF	TGTGCCAGCAGCTTAGGAAGCGGGGGAAACTACGAGCAGTACTTC
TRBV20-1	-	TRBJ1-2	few	CSARMTDENYGYTF	TGCAGTGCTAGAATGACAGACGAAAACTATGGCTACACCTTC
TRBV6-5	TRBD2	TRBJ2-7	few	CASSTASGSYEQYF	TGTGCCAGCAGCACCGCCAGCGGGAGTTACGAGCAGTACTTC
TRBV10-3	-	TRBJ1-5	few	CAISDRGGSQPQHF	TGTGCCATCAGTGATCGGGGCGGTAGTCAGCCCCAGCATTTT
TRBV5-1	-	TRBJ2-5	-	CASRTPGVQETQYF	TGCGCCAGCAGAACTCCGGGGGTGCAAGAGACCCAGTACTTC
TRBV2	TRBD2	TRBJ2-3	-	CASMASGVVDTQYF	TGTGCCAGCATGGCTAGCGGGGTGGTTGATACGCAGTATTTT
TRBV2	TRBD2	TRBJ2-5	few	CASSVGSSGRQETQYF	TGTGCCAGCAGTGTTGGGTCTAGCGGAAGACAAGAGACCCAGTACTTC
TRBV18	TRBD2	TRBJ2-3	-	CASSPESGGDTQYF	TGTGCCAGCTCACCAGAATCGGGAGGGGATACGCAGTATTTT
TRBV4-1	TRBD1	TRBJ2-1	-	CASSGVGDRDYNEQFF	TGCGCCAGCAGCGGGGTCGGGGACAGGGACTACAATGAGCAGTTCTTC
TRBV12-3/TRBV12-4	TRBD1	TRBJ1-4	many	CASKPQGATNEKLFF	TGTGCCAGCAAACCACAGGGGGCAACTAATGAAAAACTGTTTTTT
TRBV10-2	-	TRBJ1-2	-	CASSETNPRMGGGYTF	TGCGCCAGCAGTGAGACGAACCCCCGGATGGGGGGTGGCTACACCTTC
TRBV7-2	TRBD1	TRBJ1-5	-	CASSATGRDQPQHF	TGTGCCAGCAGTGCGACAGGGAGGGACCAGCCCCAGCATTTT
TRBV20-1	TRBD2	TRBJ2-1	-	CSTAGLGSIEQFF	TGCAGTACTGCGGGACTAGGTTCTATCGAGCAGTTCTTC
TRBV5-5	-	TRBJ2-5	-	CASSLEVVGEIQYF	TGTGCCAGCAGCTTGGAAGTGGTGGGGGAGATCCAGTACTTC
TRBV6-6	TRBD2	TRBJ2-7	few	CASGVSGDSYEQYF	TGTGCCAGCGGGGTTAGCGGGGACTCCTACGAGCAGTACTTC
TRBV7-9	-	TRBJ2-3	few	CASSLKGFRTDTQYF	TGTGCCAGTAGCTTAAAGGGGTTCCGCACAGATACGCAGTATTTT
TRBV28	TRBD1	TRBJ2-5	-	CASSSSRDRRETQYF	TGTGCCAGCAGCTCAAGCCGGGACAGGCGAGAGACCCAGTACTTC
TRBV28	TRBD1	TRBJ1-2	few	CASSLGGQAVAWGYTF	TGTGCCAGCAGTTTAGGGGGACAGGCTGTCGCCTGGGGCTACACCTTC
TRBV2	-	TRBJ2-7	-	CAILGEYF	TGTGCCATCTTGGGGGAGTACTTC
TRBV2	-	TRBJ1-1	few	CASSELATEAFF	TGTGCCAGCAGTGAATTAGCCACTGAAGCTTTCTTT
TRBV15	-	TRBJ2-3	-	CATSEARAGGTDTQYF	TGTGCCACCAGCGAGGCCCGGGCAGGGGGCACAGATACGCAGTATTTT
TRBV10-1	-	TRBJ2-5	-	CASSRSILGNEQYF	TGCGCCAGCAGTAGAAGCATTCTTGGGAATGAGCAGTACTTC
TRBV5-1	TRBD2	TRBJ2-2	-	CASSLLLRTRNTGELFF	TGCGCCAGCAGCTTGCTCCTCAGGACTAGAAACACCGGGGAGCTGTTTTTT
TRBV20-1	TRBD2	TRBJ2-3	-	CSAQPRTSGGGFLTDTQYF	TGCAGTGCCCAGCCTCGGACTAGCGGGGGGGGGTTTTTGACAGATACGCAGTATTTT
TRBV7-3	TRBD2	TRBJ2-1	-	CASSPGLAGHEQFF	TGTGCCAGCAGCCCGGGACTAGCGGGGCATGAGCAGTTCTTC